A single sample gave rise to the 25 T cell receptor beta chains below, sequenced in a study of blood T cell repertoires in COVID-19 (TCRdb year 2020). The library was made by the immunoSEQ multiplex PCR assay. As stored in TCRdb, this immuneACCESS dataset retains in-frame rearrangements with V and J assigned. A fraction of the clones does not appear; measured against another copy, unresolved V genes explain less than half of the discrepancy, and the remainder lacks a known reason. Recorded for this sample are around 200,000 clones; roughly 83% of them occurred a single time. The ten top clones hold about 6.7% of the sample. The sequenced sample was peripheral blood. The receptors derive from a woman aged 40 to 50 with COVID-19, enrolled during active disease.

The chain links TRBV6-5 to TRBJ1-2, with TRBD1 identical over 7 bases. The V segment lost 6 bases and the J segment 7 bases; nucleotides outside the gene matches: 14. CDR1 MNHEY and CDR2 SVGAGI come from the germline V gene. The CDR3 sequence is 15 residues long. CDR3 in DNA: TGTGCCAGCAGCTCCCGGCGGGACAGCGTTCTTGGCTACACCTTC. Translated: CASSSRRDSVLGYTF.

The rearrangement joins TRBV27 to TRBJ1-6; D remains unclear. CDR3 size: 14 residues. With 6 bases removed from V and 0 bases from J, the gap between germline ends came to 6 bases. The germline V gene has CDR1 MNHEY and CDR2 SMNVEV (reference sequence). CDR3 residues: CASSRSSYNSPLHF. The CDR3 nucleotides are TGTGCCAGCAGCCGGAGCTCCTATAATTCACCCCTCCACTTT.

The rearrangement links TRBV6-6 to TRBJ1-4, with 7 bases identical to TRBD1. The CDR3 spans 14 residues. V gave up 6 bases and J gave up 5 bases; unmatched junction bases: 6. CDR1 is MNHNY and CDR2 is SVGAGI in the germline V gene (reference sequence). DNA for the CDR3: TGTGCCAGCAGCTTCCTGACAGGGAATGAAAAACTGTTTTTT. This sequence encodes CASSFLTGNEKLFF.

The rearrangement joins TRBV5-1 to TRBJ1-3; D is unclear. V shed 2 bases and J shed 4 bases, with 10 bases lying between them. This CDR3 region has 14 residues. Looked up from germline, CDR1 is SGHRS and CDR2 is YFSETQ. The chain's CDR3 is CASSFTAGGNTIYF. CDR3 sequence (DNA): TGCGCCAGCAGCTTTACAGCTGGCGGAAACACCATATATTTT.

J is TRBJ1-2 and V is TRBV19, with D hard to call. Germline V gene data show CDR1 as LNHDA and CDR2 as SQIVND (reference sequence). This CDR3 is built from 11 residues. CDR3 sequence reads: CASAENYGYTF. CDR3 DNA: TGTGCGTCTGCAGAAAACTATGGCTACACCTTC.

The chain has TRBV2 and TRBJ1-4; D unresolved. Germline V gene sequence: CDR1 SNHLY, CDR2 FYNNEI. The germline V and J ends were trimmed by 4 bases and 7 bases, with 16 bases remaining between them. The CDR3 covers 15 residues. CDR3 in amino acids: CASSGSKRFGEKLFF. In nucleotides, the CDR3 is TGTGCCAGCAGTGGATCTAAGAGGTTTGGTGAAAAACTGTTTTTT.

This chain links TRBV27 with TRBJ1-2; a possible D gene is TRBD1 (5 bases). This CDR3 has 20 amino acids. Germline lookup yields CDR1 MNHEY and CDR2 SMNVEV (reference sequence). V lost 5 bases to trimming and J lost 4 bases, with 32 bases between them. CDR3 in amino acids: CASSMRGSPHPALSSYGYTF. CDR3 bases: TGTGCCAGCAGTATGCGGGGGTCCCCTCACCCCGCCCTCTCTAGCTATGGCTACACCTTC.

In this sample, this clone turned up once. V gene TRBV6-5 combines with J gene TRBJ1-1, with D hard to call. V was clipped by 7 bases and J by 5 bases, with 14 bases between them. This CDR3 spans 13 amino acids. Germline-derived CDR1 and CDR2 are MNHEY and SVGAGI. CDR3: CASTLTGGTEAFF. The CDR3 DNA follows: TGTGCCAGCACCCTGACGGGTGGAACTGAAGCTTTCTTT.

The chain employs TRBV7-9 and TRBJ1-2, with 7 bases fitting TRBD1. The junction had 4 bases not matched to a gene; V was cut back by 3 bases and J by 0 bases. Germline assignment: CDR1 SEHNR and CDR2 FQNEAQ (reference sequence). The CDR3 totals 15 residues. The CDR3 loop reads CASSLPGQPNYGYTF. The DNA of the CDR3 is TGTGCCAGCAGCTTGCCGGGACAGCCTAACTATGGCTACACCTTC.

The chain has TRBV5-5 and TRBJ2-3; 11 bases map to TRBD2. J gave up 1 base and V 1 base, and 8 bases lay outside the gene matches. The germline gives CDR1 SGHKS, CDR2 YYEKEE (reference sequence). The CDR3 is 18 residues long. The CDR3 region is CASSLTPTSGARTDTQYF. In DNA, the CDR3 is TGTGCCAGCAGCTTGACACCGACTAGCGGGGCCCGCACAGATACGCAGTATTTT.

V is TRBV19 and J is TRBJ1-5; 8 bases agree with TRBD1. Germline CDR1 and CDR2: LNHDA and SQIVND (reference sequence). With 3 bases clipped from V and 1 base from J, the junction kept 17 bases outside the gene matches. The CDR3 is 20 amino acids. The CDR3 here is CASSIFWGITQGASNQPQHF. CDR3 coding DNA: TGTGCCAGTAGTATTTTTTGGGGAATTACGCAGGGGGCGAGCAATCAGCCCCAGCATTTT.

The J gene is TRBJ2-1, the V gene TRBV9, with TRBD2 matching over 13 bases. Germline values: CDR1 SGDLS, CDR2 YYNGEE. Trimming at V came to 4 bases and at J to 6 bases, leaving 10 bases not matched to a gene. This CDR3 is built from 17 residues. The CDR3 region is CASSPVGRTSGSNEQFF. In DNA, the CDR3 is TGTGCCAGCAGCCCGGTGGGAAGGACTAGCGGGAGCAATGAGCAGTTCTTC.

There are a few counts of this clone. V and J are TRBV6-1 and TRBJ1-1; D is uncertain. This CDR3 is 14 amino acids long. Trimming cost V 2 bases and J 5 bases, with 12 bases left between them. Germline V gene data show CDR1 as MNHNS and CDR2 as SASEGT. In DNA, the CDR3 is TGTGCCAGCAGTGAAAGTCCCCAGGTAACTGAAGCTTTCTTT. This translates into CASSESPQVTEAFF.

The rearrangement joins TRBV12-3 or TRBV12-4 to TRBJ2-7; 9 bases map to TRBD1. The CDR3 spans 13 residues. Trimming removed 6 bases from V and 7 bases from J; junction bases left unmatched: 7. This CDR3 reads CASRNRGRKEQYF. In DNA, the CDR3 is TGTGCCAGCAGGAACAGGGGGCGCAAAGAGCAGTACTTC.

J is TRBJ1-2 and V is TRBV27; 8 bases fit TRBD1. Germline lookup yields CDR1 MNHEY and CDR2 SMNVEV (reference sequence). The CDR3 has 18 amino acids. With V trimmed by 2 bases and J by 8 bases, 19 bases remained unmatched. The CDR3: CASSLLGGTGRRDRGYTF. CDR3 sequence (DNA): TGTGCCAGCAGTTTACTTGGGGGCACGGGGCGGCGGGACAGGGGCTACACCTTC.

The V gene is TRBV6-5, the J gene TRBJ2-1, with D possibly TRBD2 on 5 matching bases. The CDR3 contains 13 residues. Germline V gives CDR1 MNHEY, CDR2 SVGAGI. Trimming removed 10 bases at V and 9 bases at J, with 19 bases between. CDR3 amino acids: CAISPRVKGEQFF. Here the CDR3 DNA reads TGTGCCATCTCTCCGCGGGTGAAGGGTGAGCAGTTCTTC.

This clone was recorded at least ten times. This chain uses TRBV28 with TRBJ1-5, with D tentatively TRBD1 (5 bases). Trimming pared 7 bases from V and 1 base from J, leaving 14 bases between. The CDR3 spans 15 residues. Germline CDR1 is MDHEN and CDR2 is SYDVKM. The DNA for the CDR3 is TGTGCCAGCACCCTAAGGGGTTTCAGCAATCAGCCCCAGCATTTT. It codes for CASTLRGFSNQPQHF.

The chain combines TRBV2 with TRBJ1-5; TRBD1 is a possible D gene (6 bases). This CDR3 is 15 amino acids long. Trimming removed 6 bases at V and 2 bases at J, with 14 bases between. The germline V gene encodes CDR1 SNHLY and CDR2 FYNNEI. The CDR3 here is CASSVQGRGNQPQHF. In DNA, the CDR3 is TGTGCCAGCAGCGTACAGGGTCGAGGCAATCAGCCCCAGCATTTT.

This clone was observed a single time. The chain links TRBV6-5 to TRBJ2-7; 10 bases agree with TRBD2. Looked up from germline, CDR1 is MNHEY and CDR2 is SVGAGI. CDR3 length: 14 amino acids. V lost 11 bases, J lost 9 bases, and 16 bases stayed unmatched. CDR3 in amino acids: CASHPSGSPSVQYF. Written as DNA, the CDR3 is TGTGCCTCCCACCCTAGCGGGAGTCCTAGTGTGCAGTACTTC.

The chain links TRBV28 to TRBJ2-1; the match to TRBD2 covers 9 bases. This CDR3 is built from 16 residues. Germline CDR1 MDHEN, CDR2 SYDVKM. Trimming cost V 4 bases and J 5 bases; bases outside gene matches: 9. CDR3 amino acids: CASSSLGGRVNNEQFF. In nucleotides, the CDR3 is TGTGCCAGCAGTTCCCTGGGCGGGAGGGTTAACAATGAGCAGTTCTTC.

This sequence joins TRBV24-1 and TRBJ2-5, with D tentatively TRBD2 (5 bases). Trimming cost V 3 bases and J 4 bases, with 20 bases left between them. Germline CDR1 reads KGHDR; CDR2 reads SFDVKD. This CDR3 has 17 residues. CDR3 amino acids: CATSDPTEGRVRETQYF. As DNA, the CDR3 is TGTGCCACCAGTGATCCCACAGAGGGTAGGGTTCGAGAGACCCAGTACTTC.

This clone has a single count. This chain links TRBV6-5 with TRBJ2-6; perhaps TRBD2 as D (6 bases). V lost 8 bases and J lost 0, with 11 bases in between. This CDR3 has 15 amino acids. Germline values: CDR1 MNHEY, CDR2 SVGAGI. Written as DNA, the CDR3 is TGTGCCAGCCGATTGGGGGGCTCTGGGGCCAACGTCCTGACTTTC. Translating gives CASRLGGSGANVLTF.

This clone was detected only a few times. The genes are TRBV15 and TRBJ2-5; 8 bases map to TRBD2. Germline V gives CDR1 LNHNV, CDR2 YYDKDF (reference sequence). CDR3 length equals 12 residues. Trimming removed 6 bases from V and 5 bases from J; junction bases left unmatched: 2. The chain's CDR3 is CATRRGGETQYF. As DNA, the CDR3 is TGTGCCACCAGGCGCGGGGGGGAGACCCAGTACTTC.

The gene calls are TRBV10-2 and TRBJ2-7; 7 nucleotides align to TRBD2. Per germline, CDR1 WSHSY and CDR2 SAAADI. V trimming: 8 bases; J trimming: 4 bases; junction bases outside the gene matches: 14. CDR3 length: 15 amino acids. The CDR3 reads CASFLGPTSSYEQYF. The CDR3 DNA is TGCGCCAGCTTCCTAGGCCCGACTAGCTCTTACGAGCAGTACTTC.

This clone has just a few counts. V and J are TRBV27 and TRBJ1-5, with a tentative D call TRBD1 (6 bases). The CDR3 covers 13 residues. V shed 6 bases and J shed 7 bases, with 13 bases lying between them. Germline loops: CDR1 MNHEY, CDR2 SMNVEV (reference sequence). DNA of the CDR3: TGTGCCAGCAGCCTCCAGGGGCGGCAGCCCCAGCATTTT. Translated: CASSLQGRQPQHF.